The sequence of this TCR beta chain was determined in a study of T cell clonotyping in hematopoietic cell transplantation. Regarding the study as a whole: CD4 and CD8 repertoire contributions could not be separated without sorting. Graft donor and pretransplant recipient Inverse Simpson Index values predicted broader posttransplant TCR diversity. Pathologically expanded recipient clonotypes increased progressively from day 30 to day 180 as diversity fell.

In regard to this clone: What it recognizes is unknown.

Clones were read by immunoSEQ multiplex PCR, and TCRdb kept only the in-frame ones, dropping some. The sample lists 5,200 or so clones; just under 90% were seen once. Specimen: peripheral blood mononuclear cells, collected 100 days after allogeneic stem cell transplant. The receptor was isolated from a male patient between 65 and 85 years old who had an allogeneic stem cell transplant from an unrelated donor, so T cells may come from the graft donor. Some clones in this sample may be carry-over from other donors' samples.

CDR3 sequence (DNA): TGTGCCAGTAGTATGGGCTCCAGCTCCTACAATGAGCAGTTCTTC. Translating gives CASSMGSSSYNEQFF. The chain uses TRBV19 and TRBJ2-1; unclear D gene. This CDR3 has 15 residues. The V and J ends lost 3 bases and 0 bases respectively, with 9 bases between them. Germline lookup yields CDR1 LNHDA and CDR2 SQIVND (reference sequence).